The clone carrying this T cell receptor (gamma chain) has just a few counts. Its target is not known. The same CDR3 can be traced to other DNA sequences in this sample. RNA was extracted from the cells and then reverse transcribed. Multiplex PCR used pooled V-gene forward primers and a constant-region reverse primer to amplify CDR3s. TCRdb applied CATT to the multiplex PCR reads for clone calling. The data contain approximately 11,000 gamma-chain clones, around 45% of them singletons. The J segment lost 5 bases and the V segment lost 0 bases, leaving 3 bases of the junction unmatched. Germline CDR1 reads EGSNGY; CDR2 reads YDSYNSKV. This CDR3 has 14 amino acids. The record originates from a study of Vδ1+ human thymocytes. Study findings and constraints: Thymic delta-chain repertoires held roughly 20% Vdelta2 sequences and few Vdelta3, despite high sort purity. In the thymus, TRG and TRD repertoires looked highly polyclonal with Gaussian CDR3 lengths. Bulk data may be misread because of unexpected Vdelta2 sequences. TRD repertoires were essentially private, unlike widely shared TRG clonotypes.

After alphabeta T cell depletion, CD3+ Vdelta1+ Vdelta2- thymocytes were sorted. The source is a boy younger than two who had congenital heart surgery. Input material: Vdelta1+ gamma-delta thymocytes from the thymus. Subset of the sample: FACS-sorted CD3+ TCRalphabeta- TCRVdelta1+ TCRVdelta2- thymocytes. The chain joins TRGV2 to TRGJP2. CDR3 coding DNA: TGTGCCACCTGGGACGGGCTGAGTGATTGGATCAAGACGTTT. As protein: CATWDGLSDWIKTF.